The sequence of this T cell receptor beta chain was determined in a study of blood T cell repertoires in COVID-19. Repertoires were generated with immunoSEQ multiplex PCR, while TCRdb's copy carries only in-frame clones and drops some. This sample has some 700,000 clones, with 90% found just once. The specimen was peripheral blood. The source of this sequence is a woman in her late teens or twenties with acute or convalescent COVID-19.

The CDR3: CASSRGGSDDTQYF. The CDR3 DNA reads as TGTGCCAGCAGCCGCGGGGGCTCCGATGATACGCAGTATTTT. The chain joins TRBV7-2 to TRBJ2-3, with TRBD2 as a possible D gene (7 bases). The V and J ends lost 5 bases and 6 bases respectively, with 15 bases between them. In germline, CDR1 is SGHTA, CDR2 FQGNSA. The CDR3 runs to 14 residues. The full variable domain, its missing parts supplied by reference TRBV7-2 and TRBJ2-3, is GAGVSQSPSNKVTEKGKDVELRCDPISGHTALYWYRQSLGQGLEFLIYFQGNSAPDKSGLPSDRFSAERTGGSVSTLTIQRTQQEDSAVYLCASSRGGSDDTQYFGPGTRLTVL.